The 16 T cell receptor beta chains presented below share a single source sample, sequenced in a study of PD-1 blockade in mismatch repair-deficient tumors. Using immunoSEQ multiplex PCR, the repertoire was profiled, and TCRdb retains in-frame clones only, with some absent. Of 75,000 to 80,000 clones in the sample, 80% to 90% were seen once. The source was peripheral blood, collected 44 weeks after starting pembrolizumab. The receptor set was obtained from an adult with mismatch repair-deficient cancer.

The chain is built from TRBV5-1 and TRBJ1-4; D gene uncertain. Trimming stripped 0 bases from V and 8 bases from J, with 5 bases between. This CDR3 spans 12 amino acids. CDR1 and CDR2 from the germline V gene are SGHRS and YFSETQ. CDR3 DNA sequence: TGCGCCAGCAGCTTGGGACGGGAAAAACTGTTTTTT. Translated, it gives CASSLGREKLFF.

The chain joins TRBV10-2 to TRBJ2-7, with a tentative D call TRBD1 (6 bases). V was shortened by 11 bases and J by 2 bases, with 19 bases between the two germline ends. CDR1 is WSHSY, CDR2 SAAADI, per germline. The CDR3 totals 14 residues. The CDR3 region has the DNA TGCGCCTGCCAGGGGAGTCTTTCCCCCTACGAGCAGTACTTC. Amino acids: CACQGSLSPYEQYF.

The chain joins TRBV5-1 to TRBJ2-7; 13 nucleotides agree with TRBD2. V lost 0 bases, J lost 3 bases, and 3 bases stayed unmatched. CDR1 is SGHRS, CDR2 YFSETQ, per germline. The CDR3 runs to 16 residues. The chain's CDR3 is CASSLGLAGGGYEQYF. CDR3 bases: TGCGCCAGCAGCTTGGGACTAGCGGGAGGAGGCTACGAGCAGTACTTC.

This rearrangement joins TRBV9 to TRBJ2-3; possibly TRBD2 for D (5 bases). This CDR3 spans 15 amino acids. Trimming took 0 bases from V and 1 from J, leaving 9 bases between them. CDR1 and CDR2 (germline): SGDLS, YYNGEE. The CDR3 here is CASSVAGGRTDTQYF. CDR3 nucleotides: TGTGCCAGCAGCGTAGCTGGCGGGCGCACAGATACGCAGTATTTT.

V and J are TRBV19 and TRBJ2-1; D not certain. Germline V gene lookup returns CDR1 LNHDA and CDR2 SQIVND (reference sequence). The CDR3 is 14 amino acids. The V and J ends lost 5 bases and 10 bases respectively, with 18 bases between them. CDR3 bases: TGTGCCAGTAGTCGGATCGGCCGCCAGGACGAGCAGTTCTTC. Translated, it gives CASSRIGRQDEQFF. Variable domain in full (rest from reference TRBV19 and TRBJ2-1): DGGITQSPKYLFRKEGQNVTLSCEQNLNHDAMYWYRQDPGQGLRLIYYSQIVNDFQKGDIAEGYSVSREKKESFPLTVTSAQKNPTAFYLCASSRIGRQDEQFFGPGTRLTVL.

The V gene is TRBV14, the J gene TRBJ1-2; D unclear. V was pared by 0 bases and J by 4 bases, with 12 bases between. From germline, CDR1 is SGHDN and CDR2 FVKESK. The CDR3 has 15 amino acids. The CDR3 DNA follows: TGTGCCAGCAGCCAAGAAGGAAGCTTTGGCTATGGCTACACCTTC. Residues: CASSQEGSFGYGYTF.

The rearrangement uses TRBV9 and TRBJ2-1, with TRBD2 matching over 12 bases. V lost 4 bases to trimming and J lost 7 bases; unmatched junction nucleotides: 6. Germline V gives CDR1 SGDLS, CDR2 YYNGEE. This CDR3 comprises 15 residues. CDR3 nucleotides: TGTGCCAGCAGCCTGACTAGCGGGAGTTTGAATGAGCAGTTCTTC. Translation: CASSLTSGSLNEQFF. The variable domain in full, with the rest retrieved from reference TRBV9 and TRBJ2-1, is DSGVTQTPKHLITATGQRVTLRCSPRSGDLSVYWYQQSLDQGLQFLIQYYNGEERAKGNILERFSAQQFPDLHSELNLSSLELGDSALYFCASSLTSGSLNEQFFGPGTRLTVL.

The chain uses TRBV10-3 and TRBJ2-2, with 13 bases aligning to TRBD2. From germline, CDR1 is ENHRY and CDR2 SYGVKD. CDR3 length equals 16 residues. After removal of 6 bases from V and 6 bases from J, the junction contained 7 bases not matched to a gene. The CDR3 nucleotides are TGTGCCATCAGAAGGTGGACTAGCGGGAGTGCCGGGGAGCTGTTTTTT. Amino acids: CAIRRWTSGSAGELFF.

This clone has only one observation. The rearrangement joins TRBV6-1 to TRBJ2-1; D remains unclear. V was pared by 7 bases and J by 0 bases, with 13 bases between. The CDR3 runs 15 residues. Germline CDR1 and CDR2: MNHNS and SASEGT. CDR3 residues: CASIISLTSYNEQFF. The CDR3 nucleotides are TGTGCCAGCATCATATCCCTCACCTCCTACAATGAGCAGTTCTTC.

The chain carries TRBV19 and TRBJ2-7; D might be TRBD1 or TRBD2, each matching 5 bases. Trimming took off 0 bases at V and 2 bases at J, with 8 bases between the two ends. Germline loops: CDR1 LNHDA, CDR2 SQIVND (reference sequence). The CDR3 runs to 14 residues. The CDR3 sequence is CASSIEGTAYEQYF. For the CDR3, the DNA is TGTGCCAGTAGTATAGAGGGGACGGCCTACGAGCAGTACTTC.

This chain uses TRBV4-1 with TRBJ2-2; D is unclear. Trimming took off 3 bases at V and 6 bases at J, with 11 bases between the two ends. The germline V gene encodes CDR1 MGHRA and CDR2 YSYEKL. CDR3 size: 14 residues. CDR3 coding DNA: TGCGCCAGCAGCCAGGACGGGCCTCCCGGGGAGCTGTTTTTT. Its translation: CASSQDGPPGELFF.

J is TRBJ2-7 and V is TRBV2; D uncertain. From germline, CDR1 is SNHLY and CDR2 FYNNEI. V shed 6 bases and J shed 0 bases, with 15 bases lying between them. The CDR3 sequence is 15 residues long. CDR3 in DNA: TGTGCCAGCAGGATCCAATCCGTCCGCTCCTACGAGCAGTACTTC. This gives the protein CASRIQSVRSYEQYF.

The V and J genes are TRBV6-1 and TRBJ2-1, with 7 nucleotides matching TRBD2. This CDR3 region has 10 residues. Germline lookup yields CDR1 MNHNS and CDR2 SASEGT. Trimming at V came to 6 bases and at J to 14 bases, leaving 4 bases not matched to a gene. CDR3 in amino acids: CASRSGTEFF. The CDR3 region has the DNA TGTGCCAGCAGGAGCGGGACGGAGTTCTTC.

This rearrangement joins TRBV5-1 to TRBJ2-7, with D uncertain. CDR1 and CDR2 (germline): SGHRS, YFSETQ. This CDR3 is built from 14 residues. V lost 4 bases and J 2 bases, leaving 13 bases between the germline ends. CDR3 protein: CASSGSTVPYEQYF. The CDR3, as DNA: TGCGCCAGCAGCGGATCGACGGTTCCCTACGAGCAGTACTTC.

The genes are TRBV11-2 and TRBJ1-5; D is ambiguous. Germline CDR1 is SGHAT and CDR2 is FQNNGV. This CDR3 spans 15 amino acids. The germline V and J ends were trimmed by 0 bases and 6 bases, with 12 bases remaining between them. The CDR3 here is CASSLDWASGQPQHF. CDR3 DNA sequence: TGTGCCAGCAGCTTAGATTGGGCCTCGGGTCAGCCCCAGCATTTT.

This clone was observed a few times. The chain couples TRBV19 to TRBJ2-5, with unresolved D. V dropped 11 bases and J dropped 4 bases, with 14 bases sitting between them. Germline assignment: CDR1 LNHDA and CDR2 SQIVND (reference sequence). This CDR3 spans 12 amino acids. The CDR3 protein is CACGRLRETQYF. The DNA of the CDR3 is TGTGCCTGTGGACGCCTACGAGAGACCCAGTACTTC.